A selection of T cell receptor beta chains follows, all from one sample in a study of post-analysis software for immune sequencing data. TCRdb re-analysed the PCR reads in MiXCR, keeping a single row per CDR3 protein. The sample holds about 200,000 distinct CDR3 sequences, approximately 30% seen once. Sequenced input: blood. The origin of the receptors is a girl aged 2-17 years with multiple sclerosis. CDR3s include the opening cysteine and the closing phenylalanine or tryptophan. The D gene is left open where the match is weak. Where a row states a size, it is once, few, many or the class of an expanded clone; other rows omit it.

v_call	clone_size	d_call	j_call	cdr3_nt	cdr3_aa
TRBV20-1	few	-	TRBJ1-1	TGCAGTGCTGGGCGGGGGCAGGCAGGCACTGAAGCTTTCTTT	CSAGRGQAGTEAFF
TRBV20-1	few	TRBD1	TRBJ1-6	TGCAGTGCCTCGCCGGGACAGGATTTTTCACCCCTCCACTTT	CSASPGQDFSPLHF
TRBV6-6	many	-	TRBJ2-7	TGTGCCAGCACCCTAGGTAACGAGCAGTACTTC	CASTLGNEQYF
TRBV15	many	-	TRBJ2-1	TGTGCCACCAGCACCCCGGCCAAAGGAAATGAGCAGTTCTTC	CATSTPAKGNEQFF
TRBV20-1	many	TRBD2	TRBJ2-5	TGCAGTGCTAGGAGATCGGCTAGCGGTGAAGGGACCCAGTACTTC	CSARRSASGEGTQYF
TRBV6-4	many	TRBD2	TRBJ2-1	TGTGCCAGCAGTGAATTTTGGACTAGCGGGTACAATGAGCAGTTCTTC	CASSEFWTSGYNEQFF
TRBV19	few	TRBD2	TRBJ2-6	TGTGCCAGTAGTATTGGGAGGGCCACATCTGGGGCCAACGTCCTGACTTTC	CASSIGRATSGANVLTF
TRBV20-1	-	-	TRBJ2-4	TGCAGTGCTGGACCGGGGGCGGGCAAAAACATTCAGTACTTC	CSAGPGAGKNIQYF
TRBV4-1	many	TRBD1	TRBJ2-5	TGCGCCAGCAGCCTCGGACAGGGATCGGAGACCCAGTACTTC	CASSLGQGSETQYF
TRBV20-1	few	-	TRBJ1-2	TGCAGTGCTAGAGATCGAACGGGGAATAGCTACACCTTC	CSARDRTGNSYTF
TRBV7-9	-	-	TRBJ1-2	TGTGCCAGCAGCTTAGTGGTGGAGGCCCGGGGCTACACCTTC	CASSLVVEARGYTF